This entry lists 18 T cell receptor beta chains sequenced from one sample in a study of cytomegalovirus exposure and HLA in healthy donors. Use of 60 Vbeta and 13 Jbeta primers characterized the PCR. The protocol was immunoSEQ multiplex PCR, while the TCRdb copy is restricted to in-frame clones and leaves out a portion. The data show around 92,000 clones, approximately 75% seen once. Material for sequencing was PBMCs. These receptor sequences come from a woman between 65 and 79 years old in good health and CMV-seropositive.

This clone was observed a handful of times. The chain joins TRBV5-1 to TRBJ2-7, with D possibly matching TRBD2 (6 bases). CDR3 length: 15 amino acids. The germline V and J ends were trimmed by 0 bases and 6 bases, with 16 bases remaining between them. Germline lookup yields CDR1 SGHRS and CDR2 YFSETQ. The CDR3 region has the DNA TGCGCCAGCAGCTTGGAAGGCCTTTACGGGGGCGAGCAGTACTTC. Protein: CASSLEGLYGGEQYF.

Comment on this clone: One end of the junction fails to match germline, which may point to a read error. The chain couples TRBV7-7 to TRBJ2-5; the D gene is possibly TRBD2 (7 bases). This CDR3 has 15 amino acids. Germline values: CDR1 SSHAT, CDR2 FNYEAQ (reference sequence). Here the CDR3 reads CASSGGRGGQETQYF. In DNA form, the CDR3 reads TGTGCTAGCAGTGGCGGGAGAGGGGGGCAAGAGACCCAGTACTTC.

The rearrangement links TRBV9 to TRBJ2-1, with 10 bases matching TRBD1. The ends lost 4 bases at V and 7 bases at J; junction bases unmatched: 8. Looked up from germline, CDR1 is SGDLS and CDR2 is YYNGEE. CDR3 size: 15 residues. CDR3 protein: CASSPDRGLGNEQFF. As DNA, the CDR3 is TGTGCCAGCAGCCCAGACAGGGGGCTAGGAAATGAGCAGTTCTTC.

The sample holds a few counts of this clone. The chain employs TRBV28 and TRBJ2-3; 8 nucleotides match TRBD1. CDR1 and CDR2 (germline): MDHEN, SYDVKM. CDR3 size: 14 residues. V gave up 4 bases and J gave up 3 bases; unmatched junction bases: 3. This CDR3 reads CASSSQGDTDTQYF. As DNA, the CDR3 is TGTGCCAGCAGTTCACAGGGGGATACAGATACGCAGTATTTT. Variable domain in full (rest from reference TRBV28 and TRBJ2-3): DVKVTQSSRYLVKRTGEKVFLECVQDMDHENMFWYRQDPGLGLRLIYFSYDVKMKEKGDIPEGYSVSREKKERFSLILESASTNQTSMYLCASSSQGDTDTQYFGPGTRLTVL.

The genes are TRBV5-1 and TRBJ1-2; the match to TRBD1 covers 8 bases. Per germline, CDR1 SGHRS and CDR2 YFSETQ. The V segment lost 0 bases and the J segment 4 bases; nucleotides outside the gene matches: 5. This CDR3 has 15 amino acids. CDR3 in DNA: TGCGCCAGCAGCTTGGGACACGGACAGGGCTATGGCTACACCTTC. Amino acids: CASSLGHGQGYGYTF.

This clone was counted between two and nine times. The chain joins TRBV5-4 to TRBJ2-7, with TRBD1 matching over 10 bases. V shed 2 bases, J shed 3 bases, and the junction held 2 bases outside the gene matches. CDR1 SGHNT and CDR2 YYREEE come from the germline V gene (reference sequence). The CDR3 has 14 amino acids. DNA of the CDR3: TGTGCCAGCAGCTTCGGACAGGGGGGCTACGAGCAGTACTTC. Translating gives CASSFGQGGYEQYF.

The chain recombines TRBV6-5 with TRBJ1-1; tentatively, D is TRBD1 (6 bases). The CDR3 extends over 15 amino acids. The germline V and J ends were trimmed by 8 bases and 0 bases, with 16 bases remaining between them. CDR1 is MNHEY and CDR2 is SVGAGI in the germline V gene. CDR3 sequence reads: CASSGGAGMNTEAFF. Written as DNA, the CDR3 is TGTGCCAGCTCGGGGGGCGCAGGGATGAACACTGAAGCTTTCTTT.

The rearrangement joins TRBV6-5 to TRBJ2-7, with 9 bases matching TRBD1. Losses at the gene ends were 8 bases for V and 3 bases for J; bases not matched to a gene: 5. The V gene's germline CDR1 is MNHEY and CDR2 SVGAGI. The CDR3 covers 13 residues. The CDR3 loop reads CASVDRGFYEQYF. DNA for the CDR3: TGTGCCAGCGTTGACAGGGGGTTCTACGAGCAGTACTTC.

This clone was detected only once. The V call is TRBV14, the J call TRBJ2-7; 9 bases line up with TRBD2. The trim removed 6 bases at V and 3 bases at J, leaving 6 bases unmatched. Germline CDR1 is SGHDN and CDR2 is FVKESK. CDR3 length: 14 residues. In nucleotides, the CDR3 is TGTGCCAGCAGACCACTAGCGGGTGGCTACGAGCAGTACTTC. It encodes CASRPLAGGYEQYF.

The chain has TRBV15 and TRBJ2-1; TRBD2 matches at 7 bases. Germline CDR1 and CDR2: LNHNV and YYDKDF (reference sequence). The length of the CDR3 is 16 residues. V lost 4 bases and J lost 2; bases outside the gene matches: 8. The CDR3 DNA reads as TGTGCCACCAGCAACCAACCGGGACTAACCTACAATGAGCAGTTCTTC. This encodes CATSNQPGLTYNEQFF. Supplemented by reference TRBV15 and TRBJ2-1, the full variable domain reads DAMVIQNPRYQVTQFGKPVTLSCSQTLNHNVMYWYQQKSSQAPKLLFHYYDKDFNNEADTPDNFQSRRPNTSFCFLDIRSPGLGDTAMYLCATSNQPGLTYNEQFFGPGTRLTVL.

The chain employs TRBV27 and TRBJ2-1; 12 bases line up with TRBD2. The germline gives CDR1 MNHEY, CDR2 SMNVEV (reference sequence). This CDR3 spans 16 amino acids. The junction had 5 bases not matched to a gene; V was cut back by 2 bases and J by 6 bases. CDR3 residues: CASSLLTSGRTNEQFF. CDR3 DNA sequence: TGTGCCAGCAGTTTACTGACTAGCGGGAGAACCAATGAGCAGTTCTTC.

This clone has a handful of counts. The chain uses TRBV10-2 and TRBJ1-6, with 10 bases matching TRBD1. With V trimmed by 7 bases and J by 11 bases, 8 bases remained unmatched. Germline V lookup: CDR1 WSHSY, CDR2 SAAADI. The CDR3 spans 14 residues. CDR3 nucleotide sequence: TGCGCCAGCAAGAGGGACAGGGGAGAGGCACCCCTCCACTTT. Translated, it gives CASKRDRGEAPLHF.

V gene TRBV20-1 combines with J gene TRBJ2-5, with D possibly TRBD1 on 5 matching bases. Deletions cut 2 bases from V and 12 bases from J, with 13 bases between. The length of the CDR3 is 11 residues. Germline-derived CDR1 and CDR2 are DFQATT and SNEGSKA (reference sequence). CDR3 sequence: CSARLGQGEYF. In DNA form, the CDR3 reads TGCAGTGCTAGATTGGGGCAGGGCGAGTACTTC.

The gene calls are TRBV6-1 and TRBJ1-5; D is ambiguous. This CDR3 is 15 amino acids long. The germline V and J ends were trimmed by 6 bases and 1 base, with 13 bases remaining between them. Germline V gene sequence: CDR1 MNHNS, CDR2 SASEGT. The CDR3 is CASSPEMFSNQPQHF. The CDR3 DNA reads as TGTGCCAGCAGCCCCGAGATGTTCAGCAATCAGCCCCAGCATTTT.

The chain couples TRBV29-1 to TRBJ2-3, with D perhaps matching TRBD2 (6 bases). V lost 6 bases to trimming and J lost 6 bases, with 16 bases between them. CDR3 length equals 13 residues. The V gene's germline CDR1 is SQVTM and CDR2 ANQGSEA. The DNA for the CDR3 is TGCAGCGTCATCGGAGGGCCAGGGGATACGCAGTATTTT. This sequence encodes CSVIGGPGDTQYF.

The CDR3: CASRPGGARGYTF. CDR3 bases: TGTGCCAGCCGGCCCGGGGGGGCGCGGGGCTACACCTTC. This sequence joins TRBV5-4 and TRBJ1-2; possible D gene TRBD1, 6 bases. Per germline, CDR1 SGHNT and CDR2 YYREEE (reference sequence). Trimming took 7 bases from V and 8 from J, leaving 18 bases between them. This CDR3 contains 13 residues. Supplemented by reference TRBV5-4 and TRBJ1-2, the full variable domain reads ETGVTQSPTHLIKTRGQQVTLRCSSQSGHNTVSWYQQALGQGPQFIFQYYREEENGRGNFPPRFSGLQFPNYSSELNVNALELDDSALYLCASRPGGARGYTFGSGTRLTVV.

The chain is built from TRBV2 and TRBJ1-6; D perhaps matches TRBD1 (5 bases). V lost 3 bases and J lost 10, with 16 bases in between. The length of the CDR3 is 15 residues. Germline V gives CDR1 SNHLY, CDR2 FYNNEI. The CDR3 protein is CASSEEGRNGSPLHF. CDR3 in DNA: TGTGCCAGCAGTGAGGAGGGGAGGAACGGGTCACCCCTCCACTTT.

The chain links TRBV5-5 to TRBJ1-4; D not resolved. Germline values: CDR1 SGHKS, CDR2 YYEKEE (reference sequence). The CDR3 has 15 residues. The V gene lost 4 bases and the J gene lost 2 bases, with 12 bases spanning the gap. Here the CDR3 DNA reads TGTGCCAGCAGCCCACAGCCCGTCACTAATGAAAAACTGTTTTTT. Translating it yields CASSPQPVTNEKLFF.